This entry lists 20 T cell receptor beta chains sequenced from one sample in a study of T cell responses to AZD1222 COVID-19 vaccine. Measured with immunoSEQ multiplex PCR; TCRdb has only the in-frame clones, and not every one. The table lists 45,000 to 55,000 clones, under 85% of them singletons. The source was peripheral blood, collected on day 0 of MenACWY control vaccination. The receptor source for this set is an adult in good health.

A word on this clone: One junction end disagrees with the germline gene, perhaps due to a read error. CDR3 nucleotides: TGTGCCAGTAGTATGGGGTGGAGTTCGCTGAACTCTGAAGCTTTCTTT. It translates to CASSMGWSSLNSEAFF. The chain links TRBV19 to TRBJ1-1, with D unresolved. The germline CDR1 and CDR2 sequences are LNHDA and SQIVND (reference sequence). This CDR3 has 16 amino acids.

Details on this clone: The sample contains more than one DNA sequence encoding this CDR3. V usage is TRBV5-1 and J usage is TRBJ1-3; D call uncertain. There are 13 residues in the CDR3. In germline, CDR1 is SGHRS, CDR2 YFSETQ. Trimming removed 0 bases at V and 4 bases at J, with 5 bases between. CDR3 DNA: TGCGCCAGCAGCTTGGGACCGGGAAACACCATATATTTT. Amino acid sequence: CASSLGPGNTIYF.

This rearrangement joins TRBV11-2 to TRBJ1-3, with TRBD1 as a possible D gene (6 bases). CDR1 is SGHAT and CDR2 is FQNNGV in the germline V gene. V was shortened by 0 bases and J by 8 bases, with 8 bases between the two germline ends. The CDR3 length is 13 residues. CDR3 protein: CASSLDRGDTIYF. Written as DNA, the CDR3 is TGTGCCAGCAGCTTAGACAGGGGTGACACCATATATTTT. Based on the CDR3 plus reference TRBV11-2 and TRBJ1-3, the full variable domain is EAGVAQSPRYKIIEKRQSVAFWCNPISGHATLYWYQQILGQGPKLLIQFQNNGVVDDSQLPKDRFSAERLKGVDSTLKIQPAKLEDSAVYLCASSLDRGDTIYFGEGSWLTVV.

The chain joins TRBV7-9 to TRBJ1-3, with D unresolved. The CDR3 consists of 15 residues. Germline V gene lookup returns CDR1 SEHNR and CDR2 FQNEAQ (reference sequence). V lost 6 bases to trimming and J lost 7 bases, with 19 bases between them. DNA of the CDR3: TGTGCCAGCAGGGCTGCCGCGGACTGGTTGAACACCATATATTTT. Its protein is CASRAAADWLNTIYF.

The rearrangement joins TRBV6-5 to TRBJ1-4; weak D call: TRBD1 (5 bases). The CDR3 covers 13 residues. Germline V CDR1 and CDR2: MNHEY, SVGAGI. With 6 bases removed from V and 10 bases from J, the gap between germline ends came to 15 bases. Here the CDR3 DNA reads TGTGCCAGCAGGGCCAGGGTGGAGGGAAAACTGTTTTTT. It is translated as CASRARVEGKLFF.

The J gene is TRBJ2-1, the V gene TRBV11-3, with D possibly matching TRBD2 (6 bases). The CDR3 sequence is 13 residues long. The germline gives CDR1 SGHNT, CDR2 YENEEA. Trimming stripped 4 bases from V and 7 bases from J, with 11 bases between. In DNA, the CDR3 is TGTGCCAGCAGCTCCGGGACTCGTAATGAGCAGTTCTTC. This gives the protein CASSSGTRNEQFF.

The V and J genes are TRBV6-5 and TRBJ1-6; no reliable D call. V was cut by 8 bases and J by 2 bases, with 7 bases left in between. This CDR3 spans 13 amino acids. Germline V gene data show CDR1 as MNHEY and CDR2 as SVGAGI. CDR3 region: CASGRTYNSPLHF. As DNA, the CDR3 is TGTGCCAGCGGACGGACCTATAATTCACCCCTCCACTTT.

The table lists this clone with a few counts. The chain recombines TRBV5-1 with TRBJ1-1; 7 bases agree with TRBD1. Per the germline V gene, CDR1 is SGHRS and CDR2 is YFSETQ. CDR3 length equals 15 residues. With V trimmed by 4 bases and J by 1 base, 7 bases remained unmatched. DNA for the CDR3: TGCGCCAGCAGCCCCCGGGACAGCAAGAACACTGAAGCTTTCTTT. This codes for CASSPRDSKNTEAFF.

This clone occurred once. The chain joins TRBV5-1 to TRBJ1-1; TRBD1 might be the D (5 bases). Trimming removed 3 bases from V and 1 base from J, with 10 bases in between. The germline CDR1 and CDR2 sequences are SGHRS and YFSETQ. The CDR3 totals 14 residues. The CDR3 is CASSWGTANTEAFF. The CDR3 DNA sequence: TGCGCCAGCAGCTGGGGGACGGCGAACACTGAAGCTTTCTTT.

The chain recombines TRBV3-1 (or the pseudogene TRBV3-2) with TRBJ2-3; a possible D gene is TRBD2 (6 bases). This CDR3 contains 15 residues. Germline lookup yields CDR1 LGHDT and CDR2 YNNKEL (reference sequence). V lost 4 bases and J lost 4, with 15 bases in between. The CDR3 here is CASSPHRERADTQYF. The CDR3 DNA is TGTGCCAGCAGCCCCCATCGGGAGAGGGCAGATACGCAGTATTTT.

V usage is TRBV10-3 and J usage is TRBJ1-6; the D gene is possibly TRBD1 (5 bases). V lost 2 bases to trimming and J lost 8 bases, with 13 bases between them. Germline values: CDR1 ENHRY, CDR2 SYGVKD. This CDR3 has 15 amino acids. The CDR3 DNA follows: TGTGCCATCAGTGAGGGGGGGGTCAGAGATTCACCCCTCCACTTT. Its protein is CAISEGGVRDSPLHF.

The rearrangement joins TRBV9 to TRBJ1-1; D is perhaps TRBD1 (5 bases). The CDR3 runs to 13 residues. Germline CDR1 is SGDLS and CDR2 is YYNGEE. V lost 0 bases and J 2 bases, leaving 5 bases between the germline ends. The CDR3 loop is CASSVGDNTEAFF. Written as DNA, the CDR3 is TGTGCCAGCAGCGTAGGGGACAACACTGAAGCTTTCTTT.

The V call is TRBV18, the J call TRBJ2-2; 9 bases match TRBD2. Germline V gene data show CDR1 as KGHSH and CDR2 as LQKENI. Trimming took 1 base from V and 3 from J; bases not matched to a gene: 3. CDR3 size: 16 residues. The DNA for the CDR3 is TGTGCCAGCTCACCACTGGCGGGAGGGGACACCGGGGAGCTGTTTTTT. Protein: CASSPLAGGDTGELFF. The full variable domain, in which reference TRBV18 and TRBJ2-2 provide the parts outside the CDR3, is NAGVMQNPRHLVRRRGQEARLRCSPMKGHSHVYWYRQLPEEGLKFMVYLQKENIIDESGMPKERFSAEFPKEGPSILRIQQVVRGDSAAYFCASSPLAGGDTGELFFGEGSRLTVL.

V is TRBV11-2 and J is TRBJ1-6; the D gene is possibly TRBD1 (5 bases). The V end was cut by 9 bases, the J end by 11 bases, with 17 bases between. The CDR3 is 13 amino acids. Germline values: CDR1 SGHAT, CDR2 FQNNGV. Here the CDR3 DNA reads TGTGCCAGTGCCACCCCTGGGGGAACACCCCTCCACTTT. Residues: CASATPGGTPLHF.

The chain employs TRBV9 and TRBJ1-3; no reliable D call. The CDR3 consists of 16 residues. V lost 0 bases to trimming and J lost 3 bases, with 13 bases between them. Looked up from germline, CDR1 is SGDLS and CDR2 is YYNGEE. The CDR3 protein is CASSVGTASHGNTIYF. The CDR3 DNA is TGTGCCAGCAGCGTAGGCACAGCCTCCCATGGAAACACCATATATTTT.

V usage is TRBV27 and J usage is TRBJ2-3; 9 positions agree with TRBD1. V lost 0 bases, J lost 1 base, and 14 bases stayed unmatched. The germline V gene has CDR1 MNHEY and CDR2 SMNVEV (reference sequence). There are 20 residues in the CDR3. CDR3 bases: TGTGCCAGCAGTTTATCAGAAGGACCAATCCGGGACAGGGGCACAGATACGCAGTATTTT. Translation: CASSLSEGPIRDRGTDTQYF.

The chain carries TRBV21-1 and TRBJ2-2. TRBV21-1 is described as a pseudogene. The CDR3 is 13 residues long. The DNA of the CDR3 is TGTGCCAGCGGATTATCAGTCACCGGGGAGCTGTTTTTT. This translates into CASGLSVTGELFF.

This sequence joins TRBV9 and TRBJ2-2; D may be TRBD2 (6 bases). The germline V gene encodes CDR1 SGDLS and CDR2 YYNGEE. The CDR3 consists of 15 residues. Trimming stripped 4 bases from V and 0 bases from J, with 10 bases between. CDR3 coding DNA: TGTGCCAGCAGCAATACGGGGGCGAACACCGGGGAGCTGTTTTTT. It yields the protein CASSNTGANTGELFF.

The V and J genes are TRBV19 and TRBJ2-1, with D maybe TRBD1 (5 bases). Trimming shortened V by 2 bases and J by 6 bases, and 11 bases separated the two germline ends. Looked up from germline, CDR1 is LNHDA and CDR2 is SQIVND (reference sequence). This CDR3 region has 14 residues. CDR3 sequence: CASSITGPSNEQFF. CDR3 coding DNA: TGTGCCAGTAGTATAACAGGACCGAGCAATGAGCAGTTCTTC.

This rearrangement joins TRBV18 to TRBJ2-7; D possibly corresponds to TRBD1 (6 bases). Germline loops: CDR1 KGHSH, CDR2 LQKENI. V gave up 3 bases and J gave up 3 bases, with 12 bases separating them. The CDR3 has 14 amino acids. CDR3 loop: CASSPTGTGYEQYF. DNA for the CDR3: TGTGCCAGCTCACCTACAGGGACGGGCTACGAGCAGTACTTC.